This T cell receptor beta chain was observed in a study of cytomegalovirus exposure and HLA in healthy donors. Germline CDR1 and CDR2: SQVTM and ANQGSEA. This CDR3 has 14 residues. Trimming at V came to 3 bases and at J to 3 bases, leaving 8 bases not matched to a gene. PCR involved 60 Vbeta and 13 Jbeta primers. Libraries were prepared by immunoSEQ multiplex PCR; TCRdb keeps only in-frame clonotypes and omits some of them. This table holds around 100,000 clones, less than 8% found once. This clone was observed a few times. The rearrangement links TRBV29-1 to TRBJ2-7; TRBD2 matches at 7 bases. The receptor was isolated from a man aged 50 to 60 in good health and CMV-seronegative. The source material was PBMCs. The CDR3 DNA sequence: TGCAGCGTTGAGGGGGGAGGGGACGGCTACGAGCAGTACTTC. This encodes CSVEGGGDGYEQYF.